The TCR beta chain under discussion was sequenced for a study of T cell responses to AZD1222 COVID-19 vaccine. Profiled with immunoSEQ multiplex PCR; TCRdb holds only in-frame clones, not every one. The sample has roughly 100,000 clones, 86% seen once. This clone has more than one count but fewer than ten. Trimming at V came to 5 bases and at J to 3 bases, leaving 12 bases not matched to a gene. CDR3 size: 16 residues. CDR1 is SEHNR and CDR2 is FQNEAQ in the germline V gene (reference sequence). The chain employs TRBV7-9 and TRBJ2-7, with TRBD2 identical over 8 bases. This sequence was found in an adult in good health. The source material was peripheral blood, sampled on day 0 of AZD1222 vaccination. The CDR3 sequence is CASSTTKRGFIYEQYF. CDR3 DNA sequence: TGTGCCAGCAGCACAACGAAGCGGGGGTTTATCTACGAGCAGTACTTC.